The clone carrying this T cell receptor beta chain was counted a few times. This CDR3 is 14 amino acids long. The V end lost 2 bases, the J end lost 4 bases, and 11 bases lay between the germline ends. Germline CDR1 and CDR2: SGHTA and FQGNSA. Every single donor gave one heparinised blood draw, and these averaged about 116 mL. This sample stems from a study of beta chain features in type 1 diabetes. Every bit of the isolated RNA underwent reverse transcription, so sequencing read expressed TCRB transcripts. TCRdb keeps only in-frame clones here, not all; method: immunoSEQ multiplex PCR. The repertoire holds 400,000 to 550,000 clones, with about an eighth as singletons.

Input material: naive CD4+ T cells from blood. This chain joins TRBV7-2 and TRBJ2-5; weak D call: TRBD1 (5 bases). The sequence was collected from a woman between 18 and 29 years old in good health. The CDR3 nucleotides are TGTGCCAGCAGCTTATCGGCAGGGCGAGAGACCCAGTACTTC. Its protein product is CASSLSAGRETQYF.